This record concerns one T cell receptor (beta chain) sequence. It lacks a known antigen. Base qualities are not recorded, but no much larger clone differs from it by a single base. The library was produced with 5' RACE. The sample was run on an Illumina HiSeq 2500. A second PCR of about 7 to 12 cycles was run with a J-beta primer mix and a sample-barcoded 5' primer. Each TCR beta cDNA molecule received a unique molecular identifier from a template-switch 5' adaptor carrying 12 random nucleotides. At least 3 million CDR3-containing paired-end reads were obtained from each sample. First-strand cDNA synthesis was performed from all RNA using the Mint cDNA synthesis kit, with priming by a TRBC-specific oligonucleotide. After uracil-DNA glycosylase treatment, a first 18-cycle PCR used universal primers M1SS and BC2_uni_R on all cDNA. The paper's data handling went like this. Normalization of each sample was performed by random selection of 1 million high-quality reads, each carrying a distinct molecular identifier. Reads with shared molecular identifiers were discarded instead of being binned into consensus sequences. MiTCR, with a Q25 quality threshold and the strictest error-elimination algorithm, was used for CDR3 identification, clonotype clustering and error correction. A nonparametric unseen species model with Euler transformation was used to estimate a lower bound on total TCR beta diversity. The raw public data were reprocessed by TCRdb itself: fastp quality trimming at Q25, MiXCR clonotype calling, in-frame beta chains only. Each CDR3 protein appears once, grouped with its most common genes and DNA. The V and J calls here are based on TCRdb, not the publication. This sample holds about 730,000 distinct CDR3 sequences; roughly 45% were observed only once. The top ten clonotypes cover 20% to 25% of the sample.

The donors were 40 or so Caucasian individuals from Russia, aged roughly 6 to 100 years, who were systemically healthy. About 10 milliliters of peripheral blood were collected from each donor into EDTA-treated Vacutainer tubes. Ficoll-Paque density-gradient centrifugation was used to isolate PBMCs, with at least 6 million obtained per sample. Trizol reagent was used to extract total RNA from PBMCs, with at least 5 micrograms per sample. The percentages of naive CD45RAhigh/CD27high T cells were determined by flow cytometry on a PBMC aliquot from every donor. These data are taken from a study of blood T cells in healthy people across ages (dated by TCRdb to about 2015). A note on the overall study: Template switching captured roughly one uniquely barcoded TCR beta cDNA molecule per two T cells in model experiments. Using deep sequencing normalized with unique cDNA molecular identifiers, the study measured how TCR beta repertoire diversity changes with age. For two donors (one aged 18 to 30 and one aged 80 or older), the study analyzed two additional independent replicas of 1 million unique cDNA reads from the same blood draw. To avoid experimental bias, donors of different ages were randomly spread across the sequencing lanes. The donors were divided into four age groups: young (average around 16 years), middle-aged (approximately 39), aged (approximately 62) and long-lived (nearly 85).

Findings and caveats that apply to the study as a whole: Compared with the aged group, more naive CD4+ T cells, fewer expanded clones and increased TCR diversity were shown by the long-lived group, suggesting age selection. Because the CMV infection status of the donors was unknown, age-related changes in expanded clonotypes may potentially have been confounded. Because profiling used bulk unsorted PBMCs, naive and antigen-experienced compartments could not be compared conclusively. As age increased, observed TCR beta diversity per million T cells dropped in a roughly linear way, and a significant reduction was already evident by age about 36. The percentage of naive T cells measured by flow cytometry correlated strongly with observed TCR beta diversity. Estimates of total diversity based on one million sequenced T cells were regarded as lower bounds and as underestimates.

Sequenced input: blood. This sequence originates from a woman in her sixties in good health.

The nucleotides are TGTGCCAGCAGCGTAGGGGCAGCTCAGTACAATGAGCAGTTCTTC. It translates to CASSVGAAQYNEQFF. The chain joins TRBV9 to TRBJ2-1; the D gene assignment is ambiguous. Spanning cysteine to phenylalanine, the CDR3 consists of 15 amino acids. Left in the record is the CDR3 DNA by itself, 45 bases read in frame from the first base. Based on the germline V gene, the CDR1 and CDR2 sequences are SGDLS and YYNGEE. Trimming costs V 0 bases and J 4 bases, and their ends lie 11 bases apart. The CDR3, completed at both ends by the reference TRBV9 and TRBJ2-1 genes, gives the full variable domain DSGVTQTPKHLITATGQRVTLRCSPRSGDLSVYWYQQSLDQGLQFLIQYYNGEERAKGNILERFSAQQFPDLHSELNLSSLELGDSALYFCASSVGAAQYNEQFFGPGTRLTVL.